These T cell receptor beta chains were read from a single sample in a study of radiation and T cells in renal cell carcinoma. The assay was immunoSEQ multiplex PCR, and TCRdb's table has in-frame clones only and misses some. The sample lists 120,000 to 150,000 clones; 70% to 90% were seen once. The sample in question was blood, obtained from a patient whose treatment included radiotherapy and nephrectomy. All receptors derive from a woman in her 50s with renal cell carcinoma. Both conserved end residues are part of each CDR3. D genes are given only for firm matches. Size is stated for part of the rows, as once, few or many counts, or as a class when the clone is expanded.

cdr3_length: 12; j_call: TRBJ2-7; clone_size: NA; v_call: TRBV5-4; d_call: NA; cdr3_aa: CASSLGQYEQYF; cdr3_nt: TGTGCCAGCAGCTTGGGACAGTACGAGCAGTACTTC
cdr3_length: 13; j_call: TRBJ1-1; clone_size: NA; v_call: TRBV18; d_call: TRBD1; cdr3_aa: CASAAGGVSGAFF; cdr3_nt: TGTGCCAGCGCAGCAGGGGGGGTTTCAGGAGCTTTCTTT
cdr3_length: 14; j_call: TRBJ2-5; clone_size: NA; v_call: TRBV6-1; d_call: TRBD1; cdr3_aa: CASSRTGQQETQYF; cdr3_nt: TGTGCCAGCAGTAGGACAGGCCAACAAGAGACCCAGTACTTC
cdr3_length: 13; j_call: TRBJ1-2; clone_size: NA; v_call: TRBV9; d_call: TRBD1; cdr3_aa: CASSPGQGHFYTF; cdr3_nt: TGTGCCAGCAGCCCAGGACAGGGGCATTTTTACACCTTC
cdr3_length: 15; j_call: TRBJ2-5; clone_size: once; v_call: TRBV28; d_call: TRBD2; cdr3_aa: CASSFVGRAQETQYF; cdr3_nt: TGTGCCAGCAGTTTTGTGGGGAGGGCCCAAGAGACCCAGTACTTC
cdr3_length: 15; j_call: TRBJ2-4; clone_size: few; v_call: TRBV2; d_call: NA; cdr3_aa: CASSSSSGAKNIQYF; cdr3_nt: TGTGCCAGCAGCTCAAGCTCCGGAGCCAAAAACATTCAGTACTTC
cdr3_length: 16; j_call: TRBJ2-7; clone_size: NA; v_call: TRBV28; d_call: TRBD2; cdr3_aa: CASTTPSGTQSYEQYF; cdr3_nt: TGTGCCAGCACTACCCCCAGCGGGACGCAATCCTACGAGCAGTACTTC
cdr3_length: 15; j_call: TRBJ1-4; clone_size: NA; v_call: TRBV6-6; d_call: TRBD1; cdr3_aa: CASSPQTGGNEKLFF; cdr3_nt: TGTGCCAGCAGTCCCCAGACAGGGGGGAATGAAAAACTGTTTTTT
cdr3_length: 15; j_call: TRBJ2-1; clone_size: once; v_call: TRBV6-5; d_call: TRBD2; cdr3_aa: CASTTTSGGAGEQFF; cdr3_nt: TGTGCCAGCACCACGACTAGCGGGGGGGCCGGGGAGCAGTTCTTC
cdr3_length: 13; j_call: TRBJ1-1; clone_size: NA; v_call: TRBV28; d_call: NA; cdr3_aa: CASSLSVSTEAFF; cdr3_nt: TGTGCCAGCAGTTTGTCGGTTTCCACTGAAGCTTTCTTT
cdr3_length: 16; j_call: TRBJ1-3; clone_size: NA; v_call: TRBV6-4; d_call: TRBD1; cdr3_aa: CASSERPQGASDTIYF; cdr3_nt: TGTGCCAGCAGTGAAAGACCACAGGGGGCCTCGGACACCATATATTTT
cdr3_length: 14; j_call: TRBJ2-3; clone_size: NA; v_call: TRBV7-9; d_call: NA; cdr3_aa: CASSRSGGTDTQYF; cdr3_nt: TGTGCCAGCAGCCGCTCGGGAGGCACAGATACGCAGTATTTT
cdr3_length: 12; j_call: TRBJ1-2; clone_size: NA; v_call: TRBV7-2; d_call: NA; cdr3_aa: CASSLVGHGYTF; cdr3_nt: TGTGCCAGCAGCTTAGTTGGGCATGGCTACACCTTC
cdr3_length: 15; j_call: TRBJ2-3; clone_size: NA; v_call: TRBV19; d_call: NA; cdr3_aa: CASSLGLGAGDTQYF; cdr3_nt: TGTGCCAGTAGCCTAGGTCTTGGTGCAGGGGATACGCAGTATTTT
cdr3_length: 14; j_call: TRBJ2-6; clone_size: NA; v_call: TRBV27; d_call: NA; cdr3_aa: CASSLSSGANVLTF; cdr3_nt: TGTGCCAGCAGTTTGTCGTCCGGGGCCAACGTCCTGACTTTC
cdr3_length: 13; j_call: TRBJ1-1; clone_size: NA; v_call: TRBV18; d_call: NA; cdr3_aa: CASSPLGNTEAFF; cdr3_nt: TGTGCCAGCTCACCGTTAGGAAACACTGAAGCTTTCTTT
cdr3_length: 15; j_call: TRBJ2-7; clone_size: NA; v_call: TRBV5-4; d_call: NA; cdr3_aa: CASSPGAGGVYEQYF; cdr3_nt: TGTGCCAGCAGCCCTGGGGCAGGTGGGGTCTACGAGCAGTACTTC
cdr3_length: 14; j_call: TRBJ2-5; clone_size: once; v_call: TRBV6-1; d_call: NA; cdr3_aa: CASSEVAGQETQYF; cdr3_nt: TGTGCCAGCAGTGAAGTGGCAGGCCAAGAGACCCAGTACTTC
cdr3_length: 15; j_call: TRBJ2-2; clone_size: few; v_call: TRBV9; d_call: TRBD1; cdr3_aa: CASRRDRGYTGELFF; cdr3_nt: TGTGCCAGCAGACGGGACAGGGGATACACCGGGGAGCTGTTTTTT
cdr3_length: 15; j_call: TRBJ2-3; clone_size: NA; v_call: TRBV5-4; d_call: NA; cdr3_aa: CASSLGGPSTDTQYF; cdr3_nt: TGTGCCAGCAGCTTGGGGGGGCCGAGCACAGATACGCAGTATTTT
cdr3_length: 13; j_call: TRBJ2-5; clone_size: NA; v_call: TRBV5-1; d_call: NA; cdr3_aa: CASSLVEAETQYF; cdr3_nt: TGCGCCAGCAGCTTGGTAGAGGCAGAGACCCAGTACTTC